Listed below are T cell receptor beta chains from one sample, sequenced in a study of T cell responses to AZD1222 COVID-19 vaccine. TCRdb's table, derived via immunoSEQ multiplex PCR, lists solely in-frame clones and lacks some. The table shows 110,000 to 150,000 clones, with 80% to 95% occurring only once. Sample: peripheral blood, taken on day 0 of AZD1222 vaccination. The receptor source for this set is an adult in good health. The CDR3 runs from the conserved cysteine through the conserved F or W. A D gene is named only where the DNA matches it firmly. Clone size is stated in some rows and not others, as once, few, many or a class when expanded.

TRBJ1-1 TRBV7-6 . . CASSPGQKNTEAFF TGTGCCAGCAGCCCCGGACAGAAGAACACTGAAGCTTTCTTT
TRBJ1-1 TRBV19 . . CASRSWGTEAFF TGTGCCAGTAGGAGTTGGGGCACTGAAGCTTTCTTT
TRBJ2-5 TRBV20-1 TRBD2 . CSASPSGRTPRETQYF TGCAGTGCTAGTCCTAGCGGGAGGACCCCTCGGGAGACCCAGTACTTC
TRBJ2-7 TRBV3-1/TRBV3-2 . . CASSQAISYEQYF TGTGCCAGCAGCCAAGCAATCTCCTACGAGCAGTACTTC
TRBJ1-5 TRBV19 . once CASGTVSNQPQHF TGTGCCAGTGGGACGGTTTCCAATCAGCCCCAGCATTTT
TRBJ2-7 TRBV11-2 TRBD2 . CASSSGGGAHEQYF TGTGCCAGCAGCTCCGGGGGGGGCGCTCACGAGCAGTACTTC
TRBJ2-7 TRBV3-1/TRBV3-2 TRBD1 . CASSHRGTSYEQYF TGTGCCAGCAGCCACAGGGGGACCTCCTACGAGCAGTACTTC
TRBJ1-4 TRBV7-2 . . CASRRGTNEKLFF TGTGCCAGCAGGCGAGGAACTAATGAAAAACTGTTTTTT
TRBJ1-1 TRBV5-6 . . CASSPGRYPTGTEAFF TGTGCCAGCAGCCCGGGACGATATCCCACTGGCACTGAAGCTTTCTTT
TRBJ2-2 TRBV7-6 . few CASSLDALLGTGELFF TGTGCCAGCAGCTTAGACGCCCTATTGGGGACCGGGGAGCTGTTTTTT
TRBJ2-7 TRBV5-3 TRBD2 . CARSAVGGAGVGEQYF TGTGCCAGAAGCGCAGTCGGGGGAGCGGGAGTCGGAGAGCAGTACTTC
TRBJ1-2 TRBV2 TRBD1 . CAIPGQGRGYTF TGTGCCATCCCGGGACAGGGACGCGGCTACACCTTC
TRBJ1-1 TRBV2 . . CAGARRLSGRTQTEAFF TGTGCCGGGGCCAGAAGGTTATCGGGACGGACCCAGACTGAAGCTTTCTTT
TRBJ2-2 TRBV7-2 . . CASSPQLGTGELFF TGTGCCAGCAGCCCCCAACTAGGCACCGGGGAGCTGTTTTTT
TRBJ2-2 TRBV27 TRBD2 . CASSFRSGTSGPGELFF TGTGCCAGCAGTTTTCGATCCGGGACTAGCGGGCCCGGGGAGCTGTTTTTT
TRBJ1-2 TRBV5-6 TRBD1 . CASSGPGTGFGYTF TGTGCCAGCAGCGGACCCGGGACAGGGTTCGGCTACACCTTC
TRBJ2-1 TRBV7-2 . . CASSLAVVSNEQFF TGTGCCAGCAGCTTAGCGGTGGTAAGCAATGAGCAGTTCTTC
TRBJ2-4 TRBV7-8 . . CASSLSAGVVANIQYF TGTGCCAGCAGCTTATCAGCAGGGGTAGTGGCAAACATTCAGTACTTC
TRBJ1-5 TRBV12-3/TRBV12-4 . . CASSLGNQPQHF TGTGCCAGCAGTTTAGGAAATCAGCCCCAGCATTTT
TRBJ1-3 TRBV5-1 . once CASSTDGTSGNTIYF TGCGCCAGCAGCACTGACGGGACGTCTGGAAACACCATATATTTT
TRBJ2-3 TRBV3-1/TRBV3-2 . once CASSSGAMLSTDTQYF TGTGCCAGCAGTTCTGGGGCGATGCTAAGCACAGATACGCAGTATTTT
TRBJ1-5 TRBV19 TRBD1 . CASSTLGSAGGQPQHF TGTGCCAGTAGTACCCTGGGTTCGGCAGGGGGTCAGCCCCAGCATTTT
TRBJ2-7 TRBV7-2 . once CASSLQSSGTRVSYEQYF TGTGCCAGCAGCCTCCAGTCCTCCGGGACGAGGGTTTCTTACGAGCAGTACTTC
TRBJ1-3 TRBV29-1 . . CSVTIFSGNTIYF TGCAGCGTCACTATATTCTCTGGAAACACCATATATTTT
TRBJ2-7 TRBV9 TRBD1 once CASSVGGQGAAYEQYF TGTGCCAGCAGCGTAGGAGGACAGGGGGCGGCCTACGAGCAGTACTTC
TRBJ1-3 TRBV30 . once CAWRQGGANTIYF TGTGCCTGGAGACAGGGCGGGGCCAACACCATATATTTT
TRBJ1-3 TRBV11-1 . . CASSLRKAHSGNTIYF TGTGCCAGCAGCTTAAGGAAGGCTCACTCTGGAAACACCATATATTTT
TRBJ1-2 TRBV11-2 . . CAIPDGPTVNYGYTF TGTGCCATCCCAGACGGCCCGACAGTTAACTATGGCTACACCTTC
TRBJ2-2 TRBV7-3 . . CASSANRVGELFF TGTGCCAGCAGCGCTAACCGGGTCGGGGAGCTGTTTTTT
TRBJ1-5 TRBV19 . . CASRTGHSAYSNQPQHF TGTGCCAGTAGAACAGGCCACTCGGCTTATAGCAATCAGCCCCAGCATTTT
TRBJ1-2 TRBV10-2 TRBD1 . CASSTTGDYGYTF TGCGCCAGCAGTACGACAGGGGACTATGGCTACACCTTC
TRBJ2-1 TRBV29-1 . . CSVSEGEQFF TGCAGCGTGTCGGAGGGGGAGCAGTTCTTC
TRBJ2-7 TRBV5-1 . . CASSPLARTFYEQYF TGCGCCAGCAGCCCCCTAGCGAGAACATTCTACGAGCAGTACTTC